These T cell receptor beta chains were read from a single sample in a study of cytomegalovirus exposure and HLA in healthy donors. Sequenced by immunoSEQ multiplex PCR; TCRdb stores in-frame clones only, minus some. Counted here are about 150,000 clones, roughly 77% occurring once; the ten biggest clones make up 3.5%. The sample comprised PBMCs. The receptors were sampled from a human donor in good health. CDR3s include the opening cysteine and the closing phenylalanine or tryptophan. A D gene is named only where the DNA matches it firmly. Only part of the rows carry a size: once, few, many, or a class if the clone is expanded.

cdr3_aa cdr3_nt j_call clone_size d_call v_call
CASSQESSPYEQYF TGCGCCAGCAGCCAAGAATCATCCCCCTACGAGCAGTACTTC TRBJ2-7 - - TRBV4-1
CASSPLQGTAYEQYF TGTGCCAGCAGCCCTTTACAGGGTACCGCTTACGAGCAGTACTTC TRBJ2-7 - - TRBV6-6
CASSLAGGGGGGELFF TGTGCCAGCAGCTTAGCAGGTGGCGGAGGAGGCGGGGAGCTGTTTTTT TRBJ2-2 few - TRBV7-6
CASSRTSGAPSSYEQYF TGCGCCAGCAGCCGGACTAGCGGGGCCCCGAGCTCCTACGAGCAGTACTTC TRBJ2-7 - TRBD2 TRBV5-1
CASSRNRGNGEKLFF TGTGCCAGCAGCCGGAACCGAGGGAACGGGGAAAAACTGTTTTTT TRBJ1-4 - - TRBV14
CASSLNSLPETQYF TGTGCCAGCAGCTTGAACAGTCTACCAGAGACCCAGTACTTC TRBJ2-5 - - TRBV5-4
CASSDRGRGLAGGQETQYF TGTGCCAGCAGCGACAGGGGAAGGGGACTAGCGGGAGGGCAAGAGACCCAGTACTTC TRBJ2-5 - TRBD2 TRBV7-9
CASSPTGLEQFF TGTGCCAGCAGTCCGACAGGTCTTGAGCAGTTCTTC TRBJ2-1 few - TRBV5-6
CASSYLNTGELFF TGTGCCAGCAGTTACCTGAACACCGGGGAGCTGTTTTTT TRBJ2-2 few - TRBV6-5
CASSLTGSYEQYF TGCGCCAGCAGCCTCACAGGTTCCTACGAGCAGTACTTC TRBJ2-7 once - TRBV4-1
CASSLGSSDGTGELFF TGTGCCAGCAGCTTAGGATCCAGCGACGGCACCGGGGAGCTGTTTTTT TRBJ2-2 - - TRBV7-9
CASSLGGHQPQHF TGTGCCAGCAGCCTAGGGGGACATCAGCCCCAGCATTTT TRBJ1-5 - - TRBV14
CASSPRTGKADTQYF TGTGCCAGCAGCCCCCGGACAGGGAAGGCAGATACGCAGTATTTT TRBJ2-3 - TRBD1 TRBV7-2
CASGLFMTGTYEQYF TGTGCTAGTGGTTTGTTTATGACAGGGACCTACGAGCAGTACTTC TRBJ2-7 - TRBD1 TRBV12-5
CASSPPRTLLNTEAFF TGTGCCAGCAGCCCTCCACGGACACTTTTAAACACTGAAGCTTTCTTT TRBJ1-1 - - TRBV28
CASSIGWGREQYF TGTGCCAGTAGTATAGGATGGGGGCGCGAGCAGTACTTC TRBJ2-7 - - TRBV19
CASSYGVLSDYEQYF TGTGCCAGCAGCTACGGAGTCCTATCTGACTACGAGCAGTACTTC TRBJ2-7 - - TRBV9
CASSPQGGEQFF TGTGCCAGCAGCCCGCAGGGGGGCGAGCAGTTCTTC TRBJ2-1 - - TRBV7-6
CASSQSPQGMGETQYF TGCGCCAGCAGCCAATCTCCCCAGGGGATGGGAGAGACCCAGTACTTC TRBJ2-5 few - TRBV4-3
CASSPLPQAFF TGTGCCAGCAGCCCTCTACCCCAAGCTTTCTTT TRBJ1-1 - - TRBV6-1
CASSQAGVIDTGELFF TGCGCCAGCAGCCAAGCGGGAGTTATTGACACCGGGGAGCTGTTTTTT TRBJ2-2 few - TRBV4-3
CSSSSWGQPSYF TGTTCCAGCAGCTCATGGGGACAGCCTTCTTACTTC TRBJ2-7 - TRBD1 TRBV7-9
CSVDDGVPTDTQYF TGCAGCGTTGATGACGGGGTCCCCACAGATACGCAGTATTTT TRBJ2-3 - - TRBV29-1
CASSYRAGVNEKLFF TGTGCCAGCAGTTATCGGGCAGGGGTTAATGAAAAACTGTTTTTT TRBJ1-4 - - TRBV6-5
CASTMGAGMNEQFF TGTGCCAGCACCATGGGGGCCGGGATGAATGAGCAGTTCTTC TRBJ2-1 - - TRBV27
CASSPWTSGASTDTQYF TGTGCCAGCAGCCCATGGACTAGCGGGGCTAGCACAGATACGCAGTATTTT TRBJ2-3 - TRBD2 TRBV7-2
CASSMLTDYGYPF TGTGCCAGTAGTATGCTGACTGATTATGGCTACCCCTTC TRBJ1-2 - - TRBV19
CAWSVRVPRGYEQYF TGTGCCTGGAGTGTAAGAGTGCCTAGGGGGTACGAGCAGTACTTC TRBJ2-7 - - TRBV30
CASSLAVGSYGYPF TGCGCCAGCAGTCTTGCCGTTGGGAGCTATGGCTACCCCTTC TRBJ1-2 - - TRBV5-1
CASSYRTGGRIEAFF TGTGCCAGCAGCTATCGGACAGGGGGCCGAATTGAAGCTTTCTTT TRBJ1-1 - TRBD1 TRBV5-6
CASSARSGGAGTGELFF TGTGCCAGCAGCGCCAGGAGCGGGGGGGCCGGAACCGGGGAGCTGTTTTTT TRBJ2-2 - TRBD2 TRBV9
CASSQAPPGGRTDTQYF TGCGCCAGCAGCCAAGCACCCCCCGGGGGGCGCACAGATACGCAGTATTTT TRBJ2-3 - - TRBV4-3
CASSASGGELFF TGTGCCAGCAGCGCGTCCGGCGGGGAGCTGTTTTTT TRBJ2-2 few - TRBV5-4
CASSPGTGHYGYTF TGTGCCAGCAGCCCGGGGACAGGGCACTATGGCTACACCTTC TRBJ1-2 - TRBD1 TRBV7-2
CASSLEGTGSLYEQYF TGCGCCAGCAGCTTGGAGGGCACCGGGAGCCTCTACGAGCAGTACTTC TRBJ2-7 - - TRBV5-1
CASQGGAYNEQFF TGTGCCAGCCAAGGGGGCGCCTACAATGAGCAGTTCTTC TRBJ2-1 few TRBD1 TRBV11-2
CASSSPTSGKSYEQYF TGTGCCAGCAGTTCCCCGACTAGCGGGAAATCCTACGAGCAGTACTTC TRBJ2-7 - TRBD2 TRBV27
CASSSIILLTGPVPSNYGYTF TGTGCCAGCAGCTCTATAATACTCCTTACAGGGCCGGTACCTTCTAACTATGGCTACACCTTC TRBJ1-2 - - TRBV7-6
CASSNGQGTWETQYF TGTGCCAGCAGCAATGGACAGGGGACATGGGAGACCCAGTACTTC TRBJ2-5 - TRBD1 TRBV7-9
CASSLLRAGQFF TGTGCCAGCAGTTTATTGCGGGCAGGTCAGTTCTTC TRBJ2-1 - - TRBV28
CASSYRTGVGYEQYF TGTGCCAGCAGTTACAGGACGGGAGTGGGTTACGAGCAGTACTTC TRBJ2-7 - - TRBV6-5
CASTNVRDSYNNEQFF TGTGCCAGTACTAATGTCCGGGACTCCTACAACAATGAGCAGTTCTTC TRBJ2-1 - - TRBV19
CASSPIGQGWEAFF TGCGCCAGCAGCCCCATCGGACAGGGCTGGGAAGCTTTCTTT TRBJ1-1 - TRBD1 TRBV4-1
CASSRQVHSYNSPLHF TGTGCCAGTAGCCGCCAGGTTCACTCCTATAATTCACCCCTCCACTTT TRBJ1-6 - - TRBV19
CASSWNRGMGAFF TGTGCCAGCAGCTGGAACAGGGGCATGGGAGCTTTCTTT TRBJ1-1 - TRBD1 TRBV7-9
CASSVDEQFF TGCGCCAGCAGTGTCGATGAGCAGTTCTTC TRBJ2-1 - - TRBV10-2
CASSLSRGGAIYNEQFF TGTGCCAGCAGTTTATCTCGCGGGGGGGCCATTTACAATGAGCAGTTCTTC TRBJ2-1 - TRBD2 TRBV27
CASSATGTVDTDTQYF TGTGCCAGCAGCGCCACCGGGACAGTAGACACAGATACGCAGTATTTT TRBJ2-3 - TRBD1 TRBV7-9
CASNLKGGDNEKLFF TGTGCCAGCAACCTAAAGGGGGGGGATAATGAAAAACTGTTTTTT TRBJ1-4 - - TRBV9
CASSPGTEAFF TGTGCCAGCTCCCCAGGCACTGAAGCTTTCTTT TRBJ1-1 - - TRBV11-2
CASSYPSNYEQYF TGTGCCAGCAGCTACCCTAGTAACTACGAGCAGTACTTC TRBJ2-7 - - TRBV7-2
CSAMTGLPDSGNTIYF TGCAGCGCTATGACAGGGCTCCCAGACTCTGGAAACACCATATATTTT TRBJ1-3 - TRBD1 TRBV29-1
CASSRLGREAFF TGTGCCAGCAGCCGCCTTGGGAGGGAAGCTTTCTTT TRBJ1-1 - - TRBV14
CASSPTGPGANVLTF TGTGCCAGCAGCCCAACAGGCCCTGGGGCCAACGTCCTGACTTTC TRBJ2-6 - - TRBV7-3
CAWSYDRVNTEAFF TGTGCCTGGAGTTACGACAGGGTGAACACTGAAGCTTTCTTT TRBJ1-1 - TRBD1 TRBV30
CAWSRLGLAGGYSYEQYF TGTGCCTGGAGCCGCCTGGGACTAGCGGGGGGGTACTCCTACGAGCAGTACTTC TRBJ2-7 - TRBD2 TRBV30
CASSSARGVMNTEAFF TGCGCCAGCAGCTCGGCTCGGGGGGTAATGAACACTGAAGCTTTCTTT TRBJ1-1 - - TRBV5-1
CASSLLSGSSYNEQFF TGTGCCAGCAGCTTACTTAGCGGGAGCTCCTACAATGAGCAGTTCTTC TRBJ2-1 - TRBD2 TRBV7-9
CASSSLRGGPRSSGANVLTF TGTGCCAGCAGCTCTCTAAGGGGGGGACCACGTTCCTCTGGGGCCAACGTCCTGACTTTC TRBJ2-6 - - TRBV11-3